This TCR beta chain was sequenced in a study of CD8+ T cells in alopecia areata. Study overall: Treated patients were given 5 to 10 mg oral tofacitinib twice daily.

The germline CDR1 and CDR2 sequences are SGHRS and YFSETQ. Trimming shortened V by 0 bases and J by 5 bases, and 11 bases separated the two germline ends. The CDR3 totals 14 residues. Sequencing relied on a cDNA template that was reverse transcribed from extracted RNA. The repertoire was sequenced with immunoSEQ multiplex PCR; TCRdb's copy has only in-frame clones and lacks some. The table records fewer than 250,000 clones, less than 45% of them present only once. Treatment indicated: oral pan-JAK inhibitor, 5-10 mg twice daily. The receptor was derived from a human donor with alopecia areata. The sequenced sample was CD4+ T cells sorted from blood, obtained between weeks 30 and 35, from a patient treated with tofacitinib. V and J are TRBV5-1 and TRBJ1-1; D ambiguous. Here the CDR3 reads CASSLDPGMTEAFF. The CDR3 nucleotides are TGCGCCAGCAGCTTGGATCCGGGGATGACTGAAGCTTTCTTT. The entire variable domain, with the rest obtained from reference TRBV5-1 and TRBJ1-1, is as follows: KAGVTQTPRYLIKTRGQQVTLSCSPISGHRSVSWYQQTPGQGLQFLFEYFSETQRNKGNFPGRFSGRQFSNSRSEMNVSTLELGDSALYLCASSLDPGMTEAFFGQGTRLTVV.